This T cell receptor (beta chain) is from a study of cytomegalovirus exposure and HLA in healthy donors. Study overall: There were about 85 million unique TCRs (from HLA-typed donors) in an early data release.

The PCR contained 60 Vbeta and 13 Jbeta primers. Generated by immunoSEQ multiplex PCR, the TCRdb table keeps only in-frame clones and is missing some. The sample yields 150,000 to 170,000 clones, more than 75% seen once. CDR3 length: 14 amino acids. Germline-derived CDR1 and CDR2 are MGHRA and YSYEKL. V dropped 3 bases and J dropped 4 bases, with 11 bases sitting between them. General study results and limits: An ancestry cluster, one associated with Asian ancestry, reportedly showed fewer N-insertions than the roughly 700-donor mean in a later analysis. The investigators catalogued under 200 TCR beta chains as cytomegalovirus-associated.

On this clone itself: The antigen remains unidentified.

The source of this sequence is a woman between 35 and 50 years old in good health and CMV-seropositive. Sequences were obtained from PBMCs. This sequence joins TRBV4-1 and TRBJ2-3, with D possibly TRBD1 on 6 matching bases. This chain's CDR3 is CASSQGAFADTQYF. The CDR3 nucleotides are TGCGCCAGCAGCCAGGGGGCGTTCGCAGATACGCAGTATTTT.